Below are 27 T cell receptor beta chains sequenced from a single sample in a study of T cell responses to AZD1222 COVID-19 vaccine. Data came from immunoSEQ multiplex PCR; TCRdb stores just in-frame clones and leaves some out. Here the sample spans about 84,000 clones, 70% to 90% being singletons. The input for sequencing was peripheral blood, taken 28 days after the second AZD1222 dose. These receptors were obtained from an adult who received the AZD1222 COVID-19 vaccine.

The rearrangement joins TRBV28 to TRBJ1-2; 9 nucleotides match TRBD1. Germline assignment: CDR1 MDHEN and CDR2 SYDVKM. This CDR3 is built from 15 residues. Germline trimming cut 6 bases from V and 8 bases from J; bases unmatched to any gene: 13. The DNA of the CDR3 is TGTGCCAGCAGATCCGGGACAGGGTTCAACCGCGGCTACACCTTC. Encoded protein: CASRSGTGFNRGYTF.

This chain's CDR3 is CASSLDTTDTQYF. For the CDR3, the DNA is TGTGCCAGCAGCTTGGACACCACAGATACGCAGTATTTT. The chain employs TRBV7-9 and TRBJ2-3, with a tentative D call TRBD1 (5 bases). Germline CDR1 reads SEHNR; CDR2 reads FQNEAQ (reference sequence). V lost 3 bases to trimming and J lost 2 bases, with 6 bases between them. There are 13 residues in the CDR3.

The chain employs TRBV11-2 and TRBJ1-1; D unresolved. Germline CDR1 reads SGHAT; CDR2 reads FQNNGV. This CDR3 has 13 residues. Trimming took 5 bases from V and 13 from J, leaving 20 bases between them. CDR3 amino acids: CASSLDGPASGFF. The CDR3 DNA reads TGTGCCAGCAGCCTGGACGGACCGGCGAGTGGTTTCTTT.

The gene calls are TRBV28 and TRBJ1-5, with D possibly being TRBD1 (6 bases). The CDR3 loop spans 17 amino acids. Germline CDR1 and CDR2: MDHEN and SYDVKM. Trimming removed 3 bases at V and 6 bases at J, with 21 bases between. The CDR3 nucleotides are TGTGCCAGCAGTTTTTGGGGGGCGTCCGATGCGGTTCAGCCCCAGCATTTT. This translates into CASSFWGASDAVQPQHF. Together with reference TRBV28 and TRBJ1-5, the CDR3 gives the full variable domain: DVKVTQSSRYLVKRTGEKVFLECVQDMDHENMFWYRQDPGLGLRLIYFSYDVKMKEKGDIPEGYSVSREKKERFSLILESASTNQTSMYLCASSFWGASDAVQPQHFGDGTRLSIL.

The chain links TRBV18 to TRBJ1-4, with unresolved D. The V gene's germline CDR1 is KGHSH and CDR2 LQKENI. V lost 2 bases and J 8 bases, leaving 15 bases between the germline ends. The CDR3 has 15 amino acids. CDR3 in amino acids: CASSPSVAGGEKLFF. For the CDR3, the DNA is TGTGCCAGCTCACCATCGGTGGCGGGAGGGGAAAAACTGTTTTTT.

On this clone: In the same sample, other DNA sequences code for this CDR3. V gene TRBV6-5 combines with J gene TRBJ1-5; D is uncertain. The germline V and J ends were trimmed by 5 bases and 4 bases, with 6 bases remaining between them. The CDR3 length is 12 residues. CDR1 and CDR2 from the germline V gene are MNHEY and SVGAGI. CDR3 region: CASSPPNQPQHF. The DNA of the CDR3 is TGTGCCAGCAGTCCGCCAAATCAGCCCCAGCATTTT.

The CDR3 nucleotides are TGTGCCAGCAGCCCAACGGGACAGGGATACGAGCAGTACTTC. It yields the protein CASSPTGQGYEQYF. The rearrangement links TRBV7-9 to TRBJ2-7; 9 bases agree with TRBD1. Germline loops: CDR1 SEHNR, CDR2 FQNEAQ (reference sequence). The V and J ends lost 5 bases and 4 bases, in that order; junction bases with no gene match: 6. The CDR3 is 14 residues long.

The DNA for the CDR3 is TGTGCCACGTCACGAGGGGGGGGTATCACAGATACGCAGTATTTT. Translated, it gives CATSRGGGITDTQYF. V usage is TRBV19 and J usage is TRBJ2-3, with D possibly matching TRBD2 (7 bases). Between the trimmed V and J ends, which lost 10 bases and 2 bases, there was a span of 19 bases. Germline-derived CDR1 and CDR2 are LNHDA and SQIVND (reference sequence). The CDR3 has 15 residues.

For the CDR3, the DNA is TGTGCCAGCACCTCAGACAGGGGCGGGGTAGGCGAGCAGTTCTTC. Protein product: CASTSDRGGVGEQFF. The genes are TRBV6-5 and TRBJ2-1; 8 bases are a match to TRBD1. J gave up 10 bases and V 7 bases, and 15 bases lay outside the gene matches. The CDR3 extends over 15 amino acids. Germline V gene sequence: CDR1 MNHEY, CDR2 SVGAGI.

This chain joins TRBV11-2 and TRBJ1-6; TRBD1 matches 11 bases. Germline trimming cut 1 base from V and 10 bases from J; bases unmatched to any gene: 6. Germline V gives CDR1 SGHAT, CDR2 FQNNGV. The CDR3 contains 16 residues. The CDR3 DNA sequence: TGTGCCAGCAGCTTAGGGACAGGGGGCTTTGGATCACCCCTCCACTTT. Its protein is CASSLGTGGFGSPLHF.

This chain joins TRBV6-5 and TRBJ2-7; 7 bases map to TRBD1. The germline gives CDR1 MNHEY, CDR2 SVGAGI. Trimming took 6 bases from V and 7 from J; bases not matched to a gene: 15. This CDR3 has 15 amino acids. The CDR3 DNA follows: TGTGCCAGCAGCTCCCTCAGGGGGACCCATCAGGAGCAGTACTTC. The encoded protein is CASSSLRGTHQEQYF.

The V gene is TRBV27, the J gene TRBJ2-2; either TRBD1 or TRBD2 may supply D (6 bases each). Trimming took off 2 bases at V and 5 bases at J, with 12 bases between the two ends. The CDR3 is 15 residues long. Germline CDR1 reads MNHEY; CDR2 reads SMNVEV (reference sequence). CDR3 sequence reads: CASSLLGGRTGELFF. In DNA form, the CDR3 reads TGTGCCAGCAGTTTACTTGGGGGGCGAACCGGGGAGCTGTTTTTT.

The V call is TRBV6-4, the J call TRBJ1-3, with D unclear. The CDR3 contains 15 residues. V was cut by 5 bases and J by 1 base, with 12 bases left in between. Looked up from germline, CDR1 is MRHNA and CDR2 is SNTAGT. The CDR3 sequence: CASSLSRDSGNTIYF. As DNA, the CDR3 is TGTGCCAGCAGTCTCAGCCGGGATTCTGGAAACACCATATATTTT.

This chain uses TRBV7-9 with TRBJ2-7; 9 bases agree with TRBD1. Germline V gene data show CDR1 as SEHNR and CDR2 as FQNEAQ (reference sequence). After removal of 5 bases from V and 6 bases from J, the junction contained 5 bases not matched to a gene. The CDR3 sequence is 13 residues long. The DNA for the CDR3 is TGTGCCAGCAGCGCCATGACAGGGGGCGAGCAGTACTTC. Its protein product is CASSAMTGGEQYF.

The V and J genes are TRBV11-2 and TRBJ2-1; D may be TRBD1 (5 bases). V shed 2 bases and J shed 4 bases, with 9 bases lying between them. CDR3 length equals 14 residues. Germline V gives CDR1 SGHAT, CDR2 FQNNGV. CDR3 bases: TGTGCCAGCAGCTTACTAGACAGTTACAATGAGCAGTTCTTC. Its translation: CASSLLDSYNEQFF.

The CDR3 is CSASVGGYGYTF. CDR3 nucleotides: TGCAGTGCTAGTGTGGGGGGCTATGGCTACACCTTC. The chain employs TRBV20-1 and TRBJ1-2, with D tentatively TRBD1 (5 bases). Trimming shortened V by 3 bases and J by 4 bases, and 9 bases separated the two germline ends. Per the germline V gene, CDR1 is DFQATT and CDR2 is SNEGSKA (reference sequence). The CDR3 sequence is 12 residues long.

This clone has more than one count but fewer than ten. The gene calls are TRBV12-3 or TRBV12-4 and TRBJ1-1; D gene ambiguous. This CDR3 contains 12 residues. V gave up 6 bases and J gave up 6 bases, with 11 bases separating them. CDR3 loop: CASRSDLAEAFF. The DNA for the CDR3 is TGTGCCAGCAGATCCGACTTGGCTGAAGCTTTCTTT.

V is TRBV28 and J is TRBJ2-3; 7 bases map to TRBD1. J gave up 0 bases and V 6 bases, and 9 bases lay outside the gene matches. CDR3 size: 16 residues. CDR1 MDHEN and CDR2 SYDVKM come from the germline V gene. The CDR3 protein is CASSYVTGSSTDTQYF. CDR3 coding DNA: TGTGCCAGCAGCTACGTGACAGGGTCCAGCACAGATACGCAGTATTTT.

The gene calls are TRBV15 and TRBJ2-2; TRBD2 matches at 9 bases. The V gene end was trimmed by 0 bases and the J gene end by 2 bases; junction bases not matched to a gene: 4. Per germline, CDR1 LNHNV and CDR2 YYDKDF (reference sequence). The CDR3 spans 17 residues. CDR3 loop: CATSREAGGSNTGELFF. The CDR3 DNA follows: TGTGCCACCAGCAGAGAGGCGGGGGGGAGTAACACCGGGGAGCTGTTTTTT.

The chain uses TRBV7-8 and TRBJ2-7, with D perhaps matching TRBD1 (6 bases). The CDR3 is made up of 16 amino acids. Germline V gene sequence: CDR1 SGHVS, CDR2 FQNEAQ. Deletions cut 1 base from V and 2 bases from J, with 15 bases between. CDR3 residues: CASSLVGPGDTYEQYF. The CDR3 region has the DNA TGTGCCAGCAGCTTAGTAGGTCCAGGGGATACCTACGAGCAGTACTTC. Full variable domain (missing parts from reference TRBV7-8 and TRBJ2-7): GAGVSQSPRYKVAKRGQDVALRCDPISGHVSLFWYQQALGQGPEFLTYFQNEAQLDKSGLPSDRFFAERPEGSVSTLKIQRTQQEDSAVYLCASSLVGPGDTYEQYFGPGTRLTVT.

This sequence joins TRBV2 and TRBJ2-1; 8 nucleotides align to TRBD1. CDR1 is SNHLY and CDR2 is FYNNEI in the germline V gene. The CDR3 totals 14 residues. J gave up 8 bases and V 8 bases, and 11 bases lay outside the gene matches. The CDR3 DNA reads TGTGCCAGCCAATTTGGGACAGGCATCGATGAGCAGTTCTTC. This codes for CASQFGTGIDEQFF. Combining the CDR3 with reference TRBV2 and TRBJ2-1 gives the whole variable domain EPEVTQTPSHQVTQMGQEVILRCVPISNHLYFYWYRQILGQKVEFLVSFYNNEISEKSEIFDDQFSVERPDGSNFTLKIRSTKLEDSAMYFCASQFGTGIDEQFFGPGTRLTVL.

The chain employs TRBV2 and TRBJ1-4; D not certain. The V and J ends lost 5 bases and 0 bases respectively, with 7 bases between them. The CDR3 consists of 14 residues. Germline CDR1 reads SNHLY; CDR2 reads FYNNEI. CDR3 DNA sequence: TGTGCCAGCAGTCGGGCCGCAACTAATGAAAAACTGTTTTTT. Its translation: CASSRAATNEKLFF.

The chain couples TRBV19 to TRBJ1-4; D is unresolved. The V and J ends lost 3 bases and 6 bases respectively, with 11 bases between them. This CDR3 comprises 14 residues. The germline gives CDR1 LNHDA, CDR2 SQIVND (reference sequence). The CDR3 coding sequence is TGTGCCAGTAGTATTTGGATGTTTGATGAAAAACTGTTTTTT. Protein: CASSIWMFDEKLFF.

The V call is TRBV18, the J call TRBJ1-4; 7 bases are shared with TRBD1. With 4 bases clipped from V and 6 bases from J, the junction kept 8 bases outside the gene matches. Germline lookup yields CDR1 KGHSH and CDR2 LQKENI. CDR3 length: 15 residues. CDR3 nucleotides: TGTGCCAGCTCACTTGATACCGGGACAGATGAAAAACTGTTTTTT. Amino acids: CASSLDTGTDEKLFF.

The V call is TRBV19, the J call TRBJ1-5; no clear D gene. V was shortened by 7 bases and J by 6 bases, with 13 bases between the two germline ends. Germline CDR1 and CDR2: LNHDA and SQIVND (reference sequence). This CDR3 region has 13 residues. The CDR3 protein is CASMKVGGQPQHF. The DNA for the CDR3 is TGTGCCAGTATGAAGGTGGGAGGTCAGCCCCAGCATTTT.

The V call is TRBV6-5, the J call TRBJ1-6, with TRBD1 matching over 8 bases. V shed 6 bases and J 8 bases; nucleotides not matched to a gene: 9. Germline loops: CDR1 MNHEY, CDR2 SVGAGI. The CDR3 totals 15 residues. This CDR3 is CASRQGAPMDSPLHF. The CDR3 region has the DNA TGTGCCAGCAGGCAGGGGGCGCCTATGGATTCACCCCTCCACTTT.

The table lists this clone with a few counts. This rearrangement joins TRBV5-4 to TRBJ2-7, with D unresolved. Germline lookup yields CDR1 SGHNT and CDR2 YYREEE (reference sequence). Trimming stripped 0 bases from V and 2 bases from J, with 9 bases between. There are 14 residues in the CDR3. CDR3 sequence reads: CASSLVASTYEQYF. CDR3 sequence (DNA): TGTGCCAGCAGCTTGGTCGCATCTACCTACGAGCAGTACTTC.